This T cell receptor (beta chain) is from a study of cytomegalovirus exposure and HLA in healthy donors. Overall study findings and caveats: A missense variant in DCLRE1C was later tied to TCR beta V- and J-gene trimming.

Primers: 60 Vbeta forward and 13 Jbeta reverse. TCRdb's table, derived via immunoSEQ multiplex PCR, lists solely in-frame clones and lacks some. The table shows 150,000 to 180,000 clones, with 65% to 85% occurring only once. Concerning this clone: The antigen remains undetermined.

Looked up from germline, CDR1 is SGHTA and CDR2 is FQGNSA. V was clipped by 5 bases and J by 6 bases; unmatched bases: 4. There are 13 residues in the CDR3. This rearrangement joins TRBV7-2 to TRBJ2-7, with TRBD2 matching over 10 bases. Sequences were obtained from PBMCs. The sequence derives from a woman in her thirties or forties in good health and CMV-seropositive. The CDR3 DNA reads TGTGCCAGCAGCCCGGGACTAGCGCGCGAGCAGTACTTC. Amino acids: CASSPGLAREQYF.